The 11 T cell receptor beta chains given below trace back to one sample, sequenced in a study of shared clonotypes between healthy human individuals. Clones were read by immunoSEQ multiplex PCR, and TCRdb kept only the in-frame ones, dropping some. Among around 100,000 clones listed, around 64% were seen once. Sequenced: memory CD8+ T cells sorted from blood. Subset noted: CD45RO+ cells pooled with CCR7-negative TemRA cells. The receptors were gathered from a woman in her twenties or thirties in good health.

The chain recombines TRBV6-5 with TRBJ1-2; TRBD1 is a possible D gene (6 bases). This CDR3 region has 15 residues. Per germline, CDR1 MNHEY and CDR2 SVGAGI. V was clipped by 5 bases and J by 0 bases, with 13 bases between them. The CDR3 DNA sequence: TGTGCCAGCAGTACCTCAGGGGAAGCTAACTATGGCTACACCTTC. Its protein product is CASSTSGEANYGYTF.

The chain uses TRBV9 and TRBJ1-1, with TRBD1 matching over 9 bases. Germline assignment: CDR1 SGDLS and CDR2 YYNGEE. The V segment lost 0 bases and the J segment 5 bases; nucleotides outside the gene matches: 8. The CDR3 loop spans 16 amino acids. The CDR3 DNA reads TGTGCCAGCAGCGTAGACACAGGGGGCCGGGGAACTGAAGCTTTCTTT. Translation gives CASSVDTGGRGTEAFF.

The table lists this clone with many counts. The chain has TRBV11-2 and TRBJ1-1; weak D call: TRBD1 (5 bases). This CDR3 has 16 residues. Trimming took off 6 bases at V and 0 bases at J, with 17 bases between the two ends. The germline gives CDR1 SGHAT, CDR2 FQNNGV. The CDR3 nucleotides read TGTGCCAGCAGAATTGAACGGGGGGGGTTGAACACTGAAGCTTTCTTT. Encoded protein: CASRIERGGLNTEAFF.

This clone came up a few times. V and J are TRBV28 and TRBJ1-4; D not resolved. CDR1 MDHEN and CDR2 SYDVKM come from the germline V gene. V was cut by 6 bases and J by 6 bases, with 14 bases left in between. The CDR3 extends over 14 amino acids. The CDR3 DNA follows: TGTGCCAGCAGGGACCCGTTTATTTATGAAAAACTGTTTTTT. Protein sequence: CASRDPFIYEKLFF.

Points on this clone: This sample also contains other DNA sequences that code for the same CDR3. This sequence joins TRBV2 and TRBJ2-7; D gene uncertain. This CDR3 is 11 amino acids long. Trimming removed 4 bases from V and 4 bases from J, with 5 bases in between. CDR1 SNHLY and CDR2 FYNNEI come from the germline V gene. This CDR3 reads CASSVSYEQYF. The CDR3 DNA sequence: TGTGCCAGCAGTGTATCGTACGAGCAGTACTTC.

The V call is TRBV19, the J call TRBJ1-1; possibly TRBD1 for D (5 bases). The V and J ends lost 6 bases and 4 bases respectively, with 15 bases between them. CDR1 LNHDA and CDR2 SQIVND come from the germline V gene (reference sequence). This CDR3 comprises 14 residues. In nucleotides, the CDR3 is TGTGCCAGTAGCGTCCCGGGGACCCTCACTGAAGCTTTCTTT. Amino acid sequence: CASSVPGTLTEAFF.

In regard to this clone: Distinct nucleotide sequences in the sample also encode this CDR3. The chain recombines TRBV5-5 with TRBJ2-2, with unresolved D. This CDR3 has 13 residues. Trimming removed 2 bases at V and 6 bases at J, with 8 bases between. From germline, CDR1 is SGHKS and CDR2 YYEKEE (reference sequence). The CDR3 here is CASSLWGSGELFF. The CDR3 region has the DNA TGTGCCAGCAGCTTATGGGGATCCGGGGAGCTGTTTTTT.

V usage is TRBV5-8 and J usage is TRBJ1-1; D possibly corresponds to TRBD1 (6 bases). CDR1 SGHTS and CDR2 YDEGEE come from the germline V gene. The CDR3 covers 14 residues. Trimming removed 0 bases at V and 1 base at J, with 7 bases between. In nucleotides, the CDR3 is TGTGCCAGCAGCTTGGAGGACAGGAACACTGAAGCTTTCTTT. This gives the protein CASSLEDRNTEAFF.

V gene TRBV28 combines with J gene TRBJ1-1; 7 bases match TRBD1. V shed 5 bases, J shed 5 bases, and the junction held 14 bases outside the gene matches. Germline V lookup: CDR1 MDHEN, CDR2 SYDVKM. This CDR3 contains 16 residues. The chain's CDR3 is CASSPGGIGEDTEAFF. CDR3 coding DNA: TGTGCCAGCAGTCCAGGGGGTATTGGTGAGGATACTGAAGCTTTCTTT.

V and J are TRBV25-1 and TRBJ1-4; D is ambiguous. Germline CDR1 reads MGHDK; CDR2 reads SYGVNS. The V gene lost 4 bases and the J gene lost 4 bases, with 13 bases spanning the gap. This CDR3 is built from 15 residues. CDR3 sequence (DNA): TGTGCCAGCAGTGCAACGGGAGTGATTAATGAAAAACTGTTTTTT. Encoded protein: CASSATGVINEKLFF.

The chain couples TRBV9 to TRBJ2-2, with D perhaps matching TRBD1 or TRBD2 (5 bases each). Per germline, CDR1 SGDLS and CDR2 YYNGEE. Trimming cost V 0 bases and J 5 bases, with 14 bases left between them. The CDR3 is 16 amino acids. The CDR3 loop is CASSVADGASTGELFF. DNA for the CDR3: TGTGCCAGCAGCGTAGCAGACGGGGCGAGTACCGGGGAGCTGTTTTTT.